This T cell receptor beta chain derives from a study of T cells after yellow fever vaccination. Looking at the study overall: Low-cell-number fractions were prepared with SMART-Seq v4 Ultra Low Input.

Template-switching 5'RACE yielded the TCR cDNA; a universal primer site and UMIs were added in the process. TCRdb passed the 5' RACE reads through MiXCR, listing each CDR3 protein once. The sample includes roughly 96,000 distinct CDR3 sequences, under 9% of them seen just once. This clonotype has only a few counts. The junction and the germline gene differ at one end; a read error may be behind it. Study-wide results and caveats: FACS-sorted repertoires could harbor abundant contaminating bulk-population clonotypes. Some clonotypes, a small share, were shared between CD4 and CD8 compartments.

This TCR was sampled from a man younger than 35 who received the YFV17D yellow fever vaccine. This material consisted of CD8+ T cells not binding an NS4B(214-222) dextramer, sorted from PBMCs, taken around 16 days after the first yellow fever vaccination.

As DNA, the CDR3 is TGCAGCGTTCAAGACCGGGACAGCCGTAATGAGCAGTTCTTC. Its protein is CSVQDRDSRNEQFF. The V and J genes are TRBV29-1 and TRBJ2-1; 7 bases align to TRBD1. The V gene's germline CDR1 is SQVTM and CDR2 ANQGSEA. This CDR3 contains 14 residues.